A selection of T cell receptor beta chains follows, all from one sample in a study of T cell responses to AZD1222 COVID-19 vaccine. Method: immunoSEQ multiplex PCR; TCRdb's copy keeps in-frame clones and lacks some. This sample carries 120,000 to 150,000 clones, roughly 84% of them seen once, and the ten largest clones take about 5%. This material consisted of peripheral blood, taken 28 days after the second AZD1222 dose. These receptor sequences come from an adult who received the AZD1222 COVID-19 vaccine. Both conserved end residues are trimmed from each CDR3. Clone size, where shown, is once, few, many, or a class for clones that have expanded.

>TRBJ2-7|-|TRBV18
ASSPGDSKY
>TRBJ1-1|-|TRBV30
AWSVQGPNTEAF
>TRBJ1-4|-|TRBV6-1
ASSEAHGATNEKLF
>TRBJ2-3|-|TRBV30
ASTQGDADTQY
>TRBJ2-5|-|TRBV11-3
ASSLGGQETQY
>TRBJ1-4|-|TRBV19
ASDELPPGQTNEKLF
>TRBJ1-6|-|TRBV11-2
ASSFSRKNSPLH
>TRBJ2-7|-|TRBV10-2
ASSDRELGEQY
>TRBJ1-1|-|TRBV7-9
ASSLVAANTEAF
>TRBJ1-5|-|TRBV5-1
ASSEGVTNQPQH
>TRBJ1-1|once|TRBV2
ASRLDRLNTEAF
>TRBJ1-2|few|TRBV3-1/TRBV3-2
ASSQVGHGYT
>TRBJ2-3|-|TRBV19
ATNPGVTDTQY
>TRBJ1-2|-|TRBV19
ASKEILGDGYT
>TRBJ2-2|-|TRBV10-1
ASSESMSRGQAGELF
>TRBJ2-7|-|TRBV5-1
ASSFLGQGAQEQY
>TRBJ1-1|few|TRBV4-1
ASSQGLTEAF
>TRBJ2-3|-|TRBV6-5
ASMLSGPRTDTQY
>TRBJ1-2|-|TRBV7-2
ASSFPGLSFRGYT
>TRBJ2-1|-|TRBV28
ANSPRGVYNEQF
>TRBJ1-2|-|TRBV21-1
ARLLRRGSGYGYT
>TRBJ1-2|-|TRBV27
ASKPRDYGYT
>TRBJ1-5|-|TRBV6-5
ASGYAKNQPQH
>TRBJ1-5|-|TRBV6-5
ASATVSNQPQH
>TRBJ1-6|-|TRBV7-2
ASSLEGGGYSPLH
>TRBJ2-3|-|TRBV28
ASSPLGGDTQY
>TRBJ2-5|-|TRBV6-6
ASSYSRIETQY
>TRBJ1-5|-|TRBV19
ASSLLGGRISEYSNQPQH
>TRBJ1-1|few|TRBV9
ASSVEGGLAAF
>TRBJ1-1|-|TRBV10-3
AISSGTGGIDTEAF
>TRBJ2-5|-|TRBV28
ASGQGSRETQY
>TRBJ1-2|-|TRBV12-3/TRBV12-4
ASSLLQRYGYT
>TRBJ2-2|-|TRBV2
ASKVEHTGELF
>TRBJ1-1|-|TRBV7-8
ASSLSGVMNTEAF
>TRBJ2-5|-|TRBV6-5
ASTEQSGGPETQY
>TRBJ2-1|-|TRBV5-1
ASSSGQGSYNEQF
>TRBJ1-1|-|TRBV7-2
ASSRSVTGGTEAF
>TRBJ1-5|-|TRBV19
ASSIWTGSNNQPQH
>TRBJ2-7|-|TRBV7-8
ASSVDFGAYEQY
>TRBJ2-7|-|TRBV5-1
ASSSSAGGYEQY
>TRBJ2-7|-|TRBV11-3
ASSSGPGQDYEQY
>TRBJ1-5|-|TRBV4-2
ASSQATGGGNQPQH
>TRBJ2-1|once|TRBV11-2
ASTSVGTGSYNEQF
>TRBJ1-4|once|TRBV5-4
ASSLRQGHSNEKLF
>TRBJ2-1|-|TRBV2
ASSSDTGGLYNEQF
>TRBJ1-2|-|TRBV6-6
ATLQGGDYGYT
>TRBJ1-2|-|TRBV5-4
ASSLYSYYGYT
>TRBJ1-1|-|TRBV6-5
ASSYSGMMGTGAF
>TRBJ1-1|-|TRBV15
ATSRGRQVPEAF
>TRBJ2-4|-|TRBV6-4
ASTDDGLVGPKNIQY
>TRBJ2-5|-|TRBV5-1
ASSLSETQY
>TRBJ2-2|-|TRBV10-3
AISSRTGELF
>TRBJ2-1|once|TRBV7-9
ASSLLGGWGGRNEQF
>TRBJ1-1|-|TRBV6-5
ASNLGGAQDTEAF
>TRBJ2-2|-|TRBV27
ASRSAERRGELF